Detailed here is one T cell receptor (beta chain). The junction and the germline gene differ at one end; a read error may be behind it. The data originate from a study of blood T cell repertoires in COVID-19. Original processing notes: Reference gene primer amplification gave estimated nucleated cell counts. Sequencing used immunoSEQ multiplex PCR; TCRdb keeps in-frame clones, though not all of them. The V and J calls and clone size were taken over from that table, and D and trimming were inferred from the DNA. Of some 88,000 clones listed, about 76% are singletons. The receptor was isolated from a human donor in a cohort sampled during active COVID-19. Sequencing was done on a sample of peripheral blood.

CDR3 DNA sequence: TGTGCTAGCAGCTTGGGGAGAGGAGAGACCCAGTACTTC. As protein: CASSLGRGETQYF. The rearrangement links TRBV7-7 to TRBJ2-5; D is possibly TRBD2 (5 bases). The CDR3 sequence is 13 residues long. Germline values: CDR1 SSHAT, CDR2 FNYEAQ (reference sequence).